This T cell receptor beta chain was documented in a study of identifying expanded T cells in peripheral blood. Trimming took 0 bases from V and 1 from J, leaving 10 bases between them. The CDR3 sequence is 16 residues long. Germline CDR1 SSHAT, CDR2 FNYEAQ (reference sequence). Profiling relied on immunoSEQ multiplex PCR, and the TCRdb table lists in-frame clones only, not all of them. This table holds approximately 120,000 clones, about 87% found once. This TCR came from a person between 18 and 75 years old in good health. The chain combines TRBV7-7 with TRBJ1-5; no firm D call. Sequencing input: blood. CDR3 sequence: CASSLAMPGSNQPQHF. CDR3 sequence (DNA): TGTGCCAGCAGCTTAGCGATGCCAGGAAGCAATCAGCCCCAGCATTTT.